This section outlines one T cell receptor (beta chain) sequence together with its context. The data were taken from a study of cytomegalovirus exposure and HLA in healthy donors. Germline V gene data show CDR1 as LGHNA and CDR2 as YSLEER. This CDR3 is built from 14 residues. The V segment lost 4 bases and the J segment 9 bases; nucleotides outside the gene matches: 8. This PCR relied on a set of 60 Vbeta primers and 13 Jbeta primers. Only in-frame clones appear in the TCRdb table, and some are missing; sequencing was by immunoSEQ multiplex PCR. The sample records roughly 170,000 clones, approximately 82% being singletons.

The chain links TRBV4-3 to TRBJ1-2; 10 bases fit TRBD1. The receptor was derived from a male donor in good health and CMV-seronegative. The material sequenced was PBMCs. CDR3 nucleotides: TGCGCCAGCAGCCTAGACAGGGGGCGGTTTCGCTACACCTTC. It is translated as CASSLDRGRFRYTF.